This entry is about one T cell receptor beta chain. CDR3 length equals 14 residues. The germline V and J ends were trimmed by 6 bases and 4 bases, with 15 bases remaining between them. The germline V gene encodes CDR1 MNHEY and CDR2 SVGAGI. This specimen comes from a study of blood T cell repertoires in COVID-19. Sequencing was performed with immunoSEQ multiplex PCR; in TCRdb, only in-frame clones are kept and a portion is missing. The table shows about 110,000 clones, with just over 85% occurring only once. This receptor was taken from a human donor in a cohort sampled during active COVID-19. The chain is built from TRBV6-5 and TRBJ1-2; D perhaps matches TRBD1 (6 bases). Specimen: peripheral blood. In DNA, the CDR3 is TGTGCCAGCAGCTACAACAGGGAAAGCTATGGCTACACCTTC. Amino acids: CASSYNRESYGYTF.